This TCR beta chain was observed in a study of T cell responses to AZD1222 COVID-19 vaccine. Study details: Second-dose timings of about 4 or about 12 weeks were pooled.

Data came from immunoSEQ multiplex PCR; TCRdb stores just in-frame clones and leaves some out. There are about 110,000 clones in the sample; approximately 84% occur only once, and approximately 7.6% lies in the top ten. Study results and caveats: Two doses of AZD1222 preceded a rise in Spike-specific TCR breadth and depth. Females made up more of the donors, who were largely white British, and clonal diversity may have come out too low. Spike was spanned by vaccine-associated CD4 TCRs, with dominance at 160-218 and 743-854.

This clone appeared a single time. What it binds is unknown. The source was peripheral blood, collected on day 0 of AZD1222 vaccination. The TCR originated in an adult in good health.

DNA of the CDR3: TGTGCCAGCAGTTTATATTTCCCCGACACCGGGGAGCTGTTTTTT. It translates to CASSLYFPDTGELFF. The chain recombines TRBV28 with TRBJ2-2; D remains unclear. Germline CDR1 MDHEN, CDR2 SYDVKM. This CDR3 comprises 15 residues. Trimming shortened V by 1 base and J by 3 bases, and 9 bases separated the two germline ends.